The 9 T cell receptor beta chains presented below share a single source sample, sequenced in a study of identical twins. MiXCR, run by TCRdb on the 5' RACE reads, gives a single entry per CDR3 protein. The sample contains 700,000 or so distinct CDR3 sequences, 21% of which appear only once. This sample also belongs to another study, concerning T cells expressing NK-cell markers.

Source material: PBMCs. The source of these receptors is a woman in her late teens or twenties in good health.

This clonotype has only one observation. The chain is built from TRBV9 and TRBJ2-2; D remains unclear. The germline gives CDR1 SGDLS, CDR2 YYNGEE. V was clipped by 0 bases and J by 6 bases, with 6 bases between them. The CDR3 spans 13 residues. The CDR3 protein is CASSVVVAGELFF. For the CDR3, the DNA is TGTGCCAGCAGCGTAGTTGTGGCCGGGGAGCTGTTTTTT.

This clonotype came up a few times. CDR3 nucleotides: TGTGCCAGCAGTTTGACCGGGAATAACACCTTC. Translation gives CASSLTGNNTF. The genes are TRBV12-3 or TRBV12-4 and TRBJ1-2, with D uncertain. V was shortened by 3 bases and J by 12 bases, with 11 bases between the two germline ends. This CDR3 spans 11 amino acids.

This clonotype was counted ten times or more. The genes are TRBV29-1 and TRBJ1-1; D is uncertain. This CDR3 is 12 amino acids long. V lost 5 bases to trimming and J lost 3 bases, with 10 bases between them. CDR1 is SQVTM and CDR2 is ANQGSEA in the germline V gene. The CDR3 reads CSVHPGDTEAFF. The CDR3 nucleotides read TGCAGCGTTCACCCAGGAGACACTGAAGCTTTCTTT.

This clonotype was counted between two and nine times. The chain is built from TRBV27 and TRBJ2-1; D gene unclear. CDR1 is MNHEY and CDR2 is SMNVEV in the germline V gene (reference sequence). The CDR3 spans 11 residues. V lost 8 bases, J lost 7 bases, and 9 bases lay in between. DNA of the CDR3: TGTGCCAGCGGCCTCCAGAATGAGCAGTTCTTC. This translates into CASGLQNEQFF.

The CDR3 DNA reads TGCGCCAGCAGCCGGGACACCGCAACCTACGAGCAGTACTTC. This translates into CASSRDTATYEQYF. This sequence joins TRBV10-1 and TRBJ2-7, with D perhaps TRBD1 (6 bases). V was clipped by 6 bases and J by 2 bases, with 14 bases between them. CDR1 and CDR2 (germline): WNHNN, SYGVQD (reference sequence). The CDR3 is made up of 14 amino acids.

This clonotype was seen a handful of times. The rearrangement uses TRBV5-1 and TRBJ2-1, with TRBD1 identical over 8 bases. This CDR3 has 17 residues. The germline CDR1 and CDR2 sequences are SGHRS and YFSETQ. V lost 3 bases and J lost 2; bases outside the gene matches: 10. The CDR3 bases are TGCGCCAGCAGCTCGGTTACTCAGGGGGCGGCCTACAATGAGCAGTTCTTC. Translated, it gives CASSSVTQGAAYNEQFF.

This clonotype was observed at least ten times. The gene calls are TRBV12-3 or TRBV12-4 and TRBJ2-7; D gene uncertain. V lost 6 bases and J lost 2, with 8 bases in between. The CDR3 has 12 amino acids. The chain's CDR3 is CASSLSTYEQYF. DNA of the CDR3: TGTGCCAGCAGCCTCTCCACCTACGAGCAGTACTTC.

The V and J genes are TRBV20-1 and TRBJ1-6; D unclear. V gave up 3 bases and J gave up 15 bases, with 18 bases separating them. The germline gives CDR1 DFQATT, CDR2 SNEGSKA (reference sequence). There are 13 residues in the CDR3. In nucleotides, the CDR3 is TGCAGTGCTAGTTCAACCGTACAGAATCACCTCCACTTT. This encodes CSASSTVQNHLHF.

This chain's CDR3 is CASAGAWDEQFF. The CDR3 coding sequence is TGTGCCAGCGCGGGGGCCTGGGATGAGCAGTTCTTC. The chain links TRBV9 to TRBJ2-1; TRBD2 might be the D (7 bases). Looked up from germline, CDR1 is SGDLS and CDR2 is YYNGEE. V lost 7 bases and J 8 bases, leaving 13 bases between the germline ends. CDR3 length equals 12 residues.